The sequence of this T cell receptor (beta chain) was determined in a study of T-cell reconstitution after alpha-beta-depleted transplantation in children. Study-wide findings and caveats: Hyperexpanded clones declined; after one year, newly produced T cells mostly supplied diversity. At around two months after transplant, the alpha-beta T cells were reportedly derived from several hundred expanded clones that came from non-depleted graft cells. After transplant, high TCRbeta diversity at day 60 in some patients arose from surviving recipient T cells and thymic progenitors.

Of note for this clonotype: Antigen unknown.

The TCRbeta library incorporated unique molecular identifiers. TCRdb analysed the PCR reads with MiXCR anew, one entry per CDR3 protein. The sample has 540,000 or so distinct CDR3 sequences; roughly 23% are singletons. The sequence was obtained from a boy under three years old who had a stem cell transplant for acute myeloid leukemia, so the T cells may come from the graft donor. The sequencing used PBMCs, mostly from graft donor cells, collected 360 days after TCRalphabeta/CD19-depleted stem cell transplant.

Here the CDR3 reads CSASGRNYEQYF. The CDR3, as DNA: TGCAGTGCTAGCGGACGGAACTACGAGCAGTACTTC. The rearrangement joins TRBV20-1 to TRBJ2-7; D remains unclear. The CDR3 covers 12 residues. Germline-derived CDR1 and CDR2 are DFQATT and SNEGSKA (reference sequence). V was trimmed by 3 bases and J by 3 bases, leaving 9 bases between them.